The TCR beta chain described here comes from a study of blood T cell repertoires in COVID-19 (dated by TCRdb to between 2020 and 2021). Study-wide context: Samples covering the acute and convalescent phases of COVID-19 were provided by collaborators in the United States, Italy and Spain. The prospective study material was composed of cDNA or gDNA derived from T cells, B-cell-depleted T cells, or PBMCs. Sample metadata almost always included a de-identified subject ID, COVID-19 status, age in years and sex. The dataset comprised deeply sampled blood TCRbeta repertoires from subjects exposed to, actively infected with, or recovered from COVID-19. The repertoires were released in a freely available public database intended as a resource for research on the immune response to SARS-CoV-2. HLA class I and class II types, where available, came from metadata supplied by the sample provider rather than from assay-based typing. The samples were drawn from the first 160 participants of the ongoing ImmuneRACE study and from 950 to 1,500 subjects provided by 6 global collaborators. Points the paper makes about the study in general: The quantity of clinical and demographic metadata differed by source and by participant and was supplied without curation.

The immunoSEQ Assay, a bias-controlled multiplex PCR, was used to amplify TCRbeta CDR3 regions from genomic DNA. For the original study's pipeline: The number of nucleated cells in each sample was estimated by amplification of reference gene primers within the assay. Sequence reads were collapsed and filtered to measure the absolute abundance of every unique TCRbeta CDR3 rearrangement. Productive Simpson clonality was computed per sample as the square root of Simpson's diversity index over productive rearrangements. Sourced from immuneACCESS, this table was stored by TCRdb with only in-frame sequences that have V and J called. A share of the clones is absent; for the studies checked, an unresolved V gene accounts for under half, and the remainder has no known explanation. V, J and clone size are those of that table, while D and trimming were read from the DNA. The sample contains around 100,000 clones, about 77% of them found a single time. The ten largest clones represent 12% of the sample.

The germline V gene yields KGHDR for CDR1 and SFDVKD for CDR2. Including the terminal cysteine and phenylalanine, the CDR3 comprises 13 residues. Solely the CDR3 DNA is kept, with 39 bases framed from the first base. Germline trimming amounts to 4 bases on V and 5 bases on J, with 3 as the count of junction bases outside the gene matches. Collaborating institutions collected whole blood in K2EDTA tubes following their own protocols. For TCRbeta analysis, collaborators shipped samples in one of three forms: frozen whole blood, isolated PBMCs, or DNA extracted from either of those sample types. Details on this clone: Its antigen remains undetermined. No base quality information exists; no much larger clone differs at one position.

The sequence links TRBV24-1 to TRBJ2-5; TRBD2 fits 7 bases in the junction. This TCR was recovered from a woman in her seventies with acute or convalescent COVID-19. The sequencing sample was made of peripheral blood. At the DNA level, the sequence is TGTGCCACCAGTGACGTGGGAGGGGAGACCCAGTACTTC. It is translated as CATSDVGGETQYF.